The entry that follows covers one TCR beta chain sequence. The V segment lost 5 bases and the J segment 4 bases; nucleotides outside the gene matches: 11. The germline V gene encodes CDR1 SGHTA and CDR2 FQGNSA. There are 16 residues in the CDR3. These data originate in a study of PD-L1 blockade in urothelial cancer. At the level of the study: Enrolled patients had been treated previously with 0 to 3 chemotherapy regimens.

Time point indicated: peripheral blood 6 weeks after treatment start. Produced via immunoSEQ multiplex PCR; TCRdb's table is partial and in-frame only. The sample carries about 30,000 clones, around three quarters recorded once. Material: PBMCs, obtained around atezolizumab (anti-PD-L1) treatment. The chain links TRBV7-2 to TRBJ2-1; 7 bases map to TRBD2. The TCR was taken from a man aged 65-85 years with urothelial cancer. The CDR3: CASSPSLAALYNEQFF. As DNA, the CDR3 is TGTGCCAGCAGCCCGAGCCTAGCGGCCCTTTACAATGAGCAGTTCTTC. Full variable domain (remainder filled in from reference TRBV7-2 and TRBJ2-1): GAGVSQSPSNKVTEKGKDVELRCDPISGHTALYWYRQSLGQGLEFLIYFQGNSAPDKSGLPSDRFSAERTGGSVSTLTIQRTQQEDSAVYLCASSPSLAALYNEQFFGPGTRLTVL.